This T cell receptor beta chain was identified during a study of cytomegalovirus exposure and HLA in healthy donors. Primers: 60 Vbeta forward and 13 Jbeta reverse. The method was immunoSEQ multiplex PCR; TCRdb's version includes in-frame clones alone and lacks a portion of them. This table has 110,000 or so clones, roughly 70% appearing once. Germline V gives CDR1 MNHEY, CDR2 SVGAGI. The CDR3 contains 14 residues. The ends lost 2 bases at V and 3 bases at J; junction bases unmatched: 4. This clone has a single count. The clonotype originates from a woman aged 40 to 49 in good health and CMV-seropositive. Source material: PBMCs. V gene TRBV6-5 combines with J gene TRBJ2-7; TRBD1 agrees at 7 bases. CDR3 protein: CASSYDRDGYEQYF. The DNA of the CDR3 is TGTGCCAGCAGTTACGACAGGGATGGCTACGAGCAGTACTTC.